A selection of T cell receptor beta chains follows, all from one sample in a study of identifying expanded T cells in peripheral blood. This table comes from immunoSEQ multiplex PCR, and its TCRdb copy is limited to in-frame clones, with some not included. Of roughly 100,000 clones listed, roughly 87% are singletons. The specimen was blood. The origin of the receptors is a person aged 18-70 years in good health. The CDR3 runs from the conserved cysteine through the conserved F or W. The D gene is left open where the match is weak. Rows give clone size only sometimes, using once, few, many, or a class for an expanded clone.

clone_size: .; j_call: TRBJ2-5; d_call: .; v_call: TRBV30; cdr3_aa: CAWSLLRETQYF; cdr3_nt: TGTGCCTGGAGTCTACTTCGAGAGACCCAGTACTTC
clone_size: .; j_call: TRBJ2-7; d_call: .; v_call: TRBV7-2; cdr3_aa: CASSFERVSDEQYF; cdr3_nt: TGTGCCAGCAGCTTCGAGCGGGTTTCCGACGAGCAGTACTTC
clone_size: .; j_call: TRBJ2-2; d_call: .; v_call: TRBV5-1; cdr3_aa: CASSLLGPITGELFF; cdr3_nt: TGCGCCAGCAGCTTGTTGGGTCCTATAACCGGGGAGCTGTTTTTT
clone_size: .; j_call: TRBJ2-7; d_call: TRBD2; v_call: TRBV9; cdr3_aa: CASSRGRAGGNEQYF; cdr3_nt: TGTGCCAGCAGCCGAGGGAGAGCGGGGGGAAACGAGCAGTACTTC
clone_size: .; j_call: TRBJ1-5; d_call: TRBD1; v_call: TRBV6-6; cdr3_aa: CASSYLGRGRNQPQHF; cdr3_nt: TGTGCCAGCAGTTACTTGGGCAGGGGGCGCAATCAGCCCCAGCATTTT
clone_size: .; j_call: TRBJ2-3; d_call: TRBD1; v_call: TRBV5-1; cdr3_aa: CASSPVGQGADTQYF; cdr3_nt: TGCGCCAGCAGTCCTGTTGGACAGGGGGCAGATACGCAGTATTTT
clone_size: .; j_call: TRBJ1-1; d_call: .; v_call: TRBV7-2; cdr3_aa: CASSFTEHTEAFF; cdr3_nt: TGTGCCAGCAGCTTTACGGAACACACTGAAGCTTTCTTT
clone_size: .; j_call: TRBJ1-4; d_call: TRBD1; v_call: TRBV2; cdr3_aa: CASSWAGTGPLDLREKLFF; cdr3_nt: TGTGCCAGCAGTTGGGCCGGGACAGGGCCCTTAGACCTGCGTGAAAAACTGTTTTTT
clone_size: once; j_call: TRBJ2-7; d_call: TRBD1; v_call: TRBV10-3; cdr3_aa: CASRQGEAYEQYF; cdr3_nt: TGTGCCTCCCGACAGGGAGAAGCCTACGAGCAGTACTTC
clone_size: once; j_call: TRBJ2-5; d_call: TRBD2; v_call: TRBV19; cdr3_aa: CASSIGGLAGETQYF; cdr3_nt: TGTGCCAGTAGTATAGGGGGACTAGCGGGGGAGACCCAGTACTTC
clone_size: once; j_call: TRBJ2-1; d_call: TRBD1; v_call: TRBV14; cdr3_aa: CASSRTGDREQFF; cdr3_nt: TGTGCCAGCAGCCGCACCGGGGACAGGGAGCAGTTCTTC
clone_size: .; j_call: TRBJ2-5; d_call: .; v_call: TRBV2; cdr3_aa: CASSDSSDRTPETQYF; cdr3_nt: TGTGCCAGCAGTGATAGCTCCGACAGGACCCCAGAGACCCAGTACTTC
clone_size: .; j_call: TRBJ2-3; d_call: TRBD2; v_call: TRBV9; cdr3_aa: CASSVDGGTQYF; cdr3_nt: TGTGCCAGCAGCGTAGACGGGGGGACGCAGTATTTT
clone_size: .; j_call: TRBJ2-5; d_call: TRBD2; v_call: TRBV27; cdr3_aa: CASSLGLASTQYF; cdr3_nt: TGTGCCAGCAGTTTGGGACTAGCGAGTACCCAGTACTTC
clone_size: .; j_call: TRBJ1-1; d_call: .; v_call: TRBV5-6; cdr3_aa: CASSLSGGNEAFF; cdr3_nt: TGTGCCAGCAGCTTGAGTGGTGGAAATGAAGCTTTCTTT
clone_size: .; j_call: TRBJ1-1; d_call: .; v_call: TRBV5-1; cdr3_aa: CASSLRVENTEAFF; cdr3_nt: TGCGCCAGCAGCCTCAGGGTCGAGAACACTGAAGCTTTCTTT
clone_size: .; j_call: TRBJ2-7; d_call: .; v_call: TRBV9; cdr3_aa: CASSARPETTLYEQYF; cdr3_nt: TGTGCCAGCAGCGCCCGCCCCGAGACAACCCTCTACGAGCAGTACTTC
clone_size: .; j_call: TRBJ2-7; d_call: .; v_call: TRBV5-6; cdr3_aa: CASSPSPSYEQYF; cdr3_nt: TGTGCCAGCAGCCCAAGTCCCTCCTACGAGCAGTACTTC
clone_size: few; j_call: TRBJ1-2; d_call: .; v_call: TRBV7-9; cdr3_aa: CASSFGQAYGYTF; cdr3_nt: TGTGCCAGCAGCTTCGGGCAGGCCTATGGCTACACCTTC
clone_size: .; j_call: TRBJ1-1; d_call: .; v_call: TRBV7-2; cdr3_aa: CASRSGPRGTEAFF; cdr3_nt: TGTGCCAGCAGATCGGGACCGCGGGGCACTGAAGCTTTCTTT
clone_size: .; j_call: TRBJ2-1; d_call: .; v_call: TRBV6-5; cdr3_aa: CASSYPGRVNEQFF; cdr3_nt: TGTGCCAGCAGTTACCCCGGGCGGGTCAATGAGCAGTTCTTC
clone_size: .; j_call: TRBJ1-3; d_call: TRBD1; v_call: TRBV28; cdr3_aa: CASSFQGAFGNTIYF; cdr3_nt: TGTGCCAGCAGTTTTCAGGGGGCGTTTGGAAACACCATATATTTT
clone_size: .; j_call: TRBJ2-5; d_call: .; v_call: TRBV5-4; cdr3_aa: CASSHATVQTQYF; cdr3_nt: TGTGCCAGCAGCCATGCTACGGTCCAGACCCAGTACTTC
clone_size: .; j_call: TRBJ2-7; d_call: .; v_call: TRBV11-2; cdr3_aa: CASSLGRGSSYEQYF; cdr3_nt: TGTGCCAGCAGCTTAGGTAGGGGGAGCTCCTACGAGCAGTACTTC
clone_size: .; j_call: TRBJ2-3; d_call: .; v_call: TRBV18; cdr3_aa: CASSPRGWVSDTQYF; cdr3_nt: TGTGCCAGCTCACCACGAGGATGGGTGTCAGATACGCAGTATTTT
clone_size: .; j_call: TRBJ2-1; d_call: .; v_call: TRBV29-1; cdr3_aa: CSVAARLLYNEQFF; cdr3_nt: TGCAGCGTTGCCGCCAGGCTCCTTTACAATGAGCAGTTCTTC
clone_size: .; j_call: TRBJ2-1; d_call: TRBD2; v_call: TRBV10-3; cdr3_aa: CATRPAGARSYNEQFF; cdr3_nt: TGTGCCACCAGGCCAGCGGGGGCCCGCTCCTACAATGAGCAGTTCTTC
clone_size: .; j_call: TRBJ1-1; d_call: .; v_call: TRBV18; cdr3_aa: CASSPGLMRNTEAFF; cdr3_nt: TGTGCCAGCTCACCAGGTTTGATGAGGAACACTGAAGCTTTCTTT
clone_size: .; j_call: TRBJ1-1; d_call: TRBD1; v_call: TRBV6-4; cdr3_aa: CASSDRDSTEAFF; cdr3_nt: TGTGCCAGCAGTGACAGGGACAGCACTGAAGCTTTCTTT
clone_size: .; j_call: TRBJ1-1; d_call: TRBD1; v_call: TRBV4-1; cdr3_aa: CASSPRQGLNTEAFF; cdr3_nt: TGCGCCAGCAGCCCCCGACAGGGGCTGAACACTGAAGCTTTCTTT
clone_size: .; j_call: TRBJ1-2; d_call: .; v_call: TRBV30; cdr3_aa: CAWSGQNYGYTF; cdr3_nt: TGTGCCTGGTCAGGACAGAACTATGGCTACACCTTC
clone_size: .; j_call: TRBJ1-2; d_call: .; v_call: TRBV7-8; cdr3_aa: CASSGGGVRNYGYTF; cdr3_nt: TGTGCCAGCAGCGGCGGGGGCGTCAGAAACTATGGCTACACCTTC
clone_size: .; j_call: TRBJ1-1; d_call: .; v_call: TRBV5-6; cdr3_aa: CASSLAVTSEAFF; cdr3_nt: TGTGCCAGCAGCTTGGCCGTGACGTCTGAAGCTTTCTTT
clone_size: .; j_call: TRBJ2-7; d_call: .; v_call: TRBV27; cdr3_aa: CASGWTADEQYF; cdr3_nt: TGTGCCAGCGGATGGACAGCAGACGAGCAGTACTTC
clone_size: .; j_call: TRBJ1-2; d_call: .; v_call: TRBV7-2; cdr3_aa: CASSSRTQNSYTF; cdr3_nt: TGTGCCAGCAGCTCCAGAACACAAAACAGCTACACCTTC
clone_size: once; j_call: TRBJ2-7; d_call: .; v_call: TRBV7-8; cdr3_aa: CASSLAPGVSYEQYF; cdr3_nt: TGTGCCAGCAGCTTAGCCCCGGGAGTGAGCTACGAGCAGTACTTC
clone_size: .; j_call: TRBJ2-2; d_call: .; v_call: TRBV5-1; cdr3_aa: CASSLSGGGTGELFF; cdr3_nt: TGCGCCAGCAGCTTGTCTGGGGGCGGCACCGGGGAGCTGTTTTTT
clone_size: .; j_call: TRBJ1-3; d_call: .; v_call: TRBV18; cdr3_aa: CASSPSPVGGVSGNTIYF; cdr3_nt: TGTGCCAGCTCACCCTCCCCGGTGGGGGGAGTCTCTGGAAACACCATATATTTT
clone_size: .; j_call: TRBJ1-2; d_call: .; v_call: TRBV6-1; cdr3_aa: CASSDGKYGYTF; cdr3_nt: TGTGCCAGCAGTGATGGGAAATATGGCTACACCTTC
clone_size: .; j_call: TRBJ1-2; d_call: .; v_call: TRBV5-8; cdr3_aa: CASSFVTDPPRGYTF; cdr3_nt: TGTGCCAGCAGCTTCGTAACAGACCCACCCCGGGGCTACACCTTC
clone_size: .; j_call: TRBJ1-1; d_call: .; v_call: TRBV23-1; cdr3_aa: CASSQPLLLISNTEAFF; cdr3_nt: TGCGCCAGCAGTCAACCCCTCCTGCTGATATCGAACACTGAAGCTTTCTTT
clone_size: once; j_call: TRBJ2-3; d_call: TRBD2; v_call: TRBV30; cdr3_aa: CAWSAGTSGRDTQYF; cdr3_nt: TGTGCCTGGAGTGCCGGGACTAGCGGGAGAGATACGCAGTATTTT
clone_size: once; j_call: TRBJ2-7; d_call: .; v_call: TRBV5-4; cdr3_aa: CASSFAGEYGQYF; cdr3_nt: TGTGCCAGCAGCTTCGCCGGAGAGTACGGGCAGTACTTC
clone_size: .; j_call: TRBJ2-7; d_call: .; v_call: TRBV2; cdr3_aa: CASRGLSYEQYF; cdr3_nt: TGTGCCAGCAGGGGACTCTCCTACGAGCAGTACTTC
clone_size: .; j_call: TRBJ2-2; d_call: TRBD2; v_call: TRBV23-1; cdr3_aa: CASSQGLADTGELFF; cdr3_nt: TGCGCCAGCAGTCAGGGACTAGCGGACACCGGGGAGCTGTTTTTT